The next 17 T cell receptor beta chains were all read from a single sample in a study of blood T cell repertoires in COVID-19 (dated by TCRdb to the early 2020s). Libraries were made using the immunoSEQ multiplex PCR assay. What TCRdb holds here is the immuneACCESS table cut down to in-frame rearrangements. Part of the clones is not present; checked against another copy, under half of the missing clones reflect an unresolved V gene, and the others are unexplained. The sample has some 96,000 clones on record, 90% of them singletons. Jointly, the top ten make up less than 2% of the sample. Sequences were obtained from peripheral blood. These TCRs come from a man in his sixties with acute or convalescent COVID-19.

V gene TRBV3-1 (or the pseudogene TRBV3-2) combines with J gene TRBJ1-2; D is possibly TRBD1 (6 bases). This CDR3 is 12 amino acids long. From germline, CDR1 is LGHDT and CDR2 YNNKEL (reference sequence). The ends were cut back, 5 bases at V and 5 bases at J, with 9 bases in the middle. The CDR3 sequence is CASSRTAYGYTF. CDR3 nucleotides: TGTGCCAGCAGCAGGACAGCTTATGGCTACACCTTC.

The chain links TRBV12-3 or TRBV12-4 to TRBJ1-1, with D unresolved. V lost 5 bases and J 5 bases, leaving 3 bases between the germline ends. The CDR3 loop spans 10 amino acids. Written as DNA, the CDR3 is TGTGCCAGCAGTCGGACTGAAGCTTTCTTT. As protein: CASSRTEAFF.

This clone showed up just a few times. The V call is TRBV2, the J call TRBJ1-6; D not certain. Germline CDR1 is SNHLY and CDR2 is FYNNEI. The CDR3 is 14 amino acids. Trimming removed 4 bases at V and 5 bases at J, with 9 bases between. CDR3 protein: CASSVERHNSPLHF. In DNA, the CDR3 is TGTGCCAGCAGTGTGGAGAGGCATAATTCACCCCTCCACTTT.

The V and J genes are TRBV5-5 and TRBJ2-5; possibly TRBD2 for D (6 bases). The germline gives CDR1 SGHKS, CDR2 YYEKEE (reference sequence). CDR3 length equals 16 residues. The germline V and J ends were trimmed by 4 bases and 6 bases, with 22 bases remaining between them. The CDR3 region has the DNA TGTGCCAGCAGCAGTCTGGCGGGGCTGTGGTTGAAGACCCAGTACTTC. Encoded protein: CASSSLAGLWLKTQYF.

This clone was counted only a few times. The chain is built from TRBV2 and TRBJ2-7; tentative D call: TRBD2 (7 bases). Between the trimmed V and J ends, which lost 7 bases and 6 bases, there was a span of 19 bases. The CDR3 extends over 14 amino acids. Germline CDR1 reads SNHLY; CDR2 reads FYNNEI. Here the CDR3 reads CASTPPRGGSEQYF. CDR3 in DNA: TGTGCCAGCACCCCTCCCAGGGGCGGGAGCGAGCAGTACTTC.

V and J are TRBV9 and TRBJ1-5; D may be TRBD1 (5 bases). Between the trimmed V and J ends, which lost 1 base and 6 bases, there was a span of 11 bases. Germline V gene data show CDR1 as SGDLS and CDR2 as YYNGEE. This CDR3 is 14 amino acids long. Here the CDR3 reads CASSVTGGPQPQHF. The CDR3 nucleotides read TGTGCCAGCAGCGTAACAGGTGGGCCTCAGCCCCAGCATTTT.

The chain uses TRBV5-1 and TRBJ2-3; TRBD2 matches at 11 bases. The CDR3 runs 17 residues. The ends lost 5 bases at V and 5 bases at J; junction bases unmatched: 13. The germline V gene encodes CDR1 SGHRS and CDR2 YFSETQ. CDR3 nucleotide sequence: TGCGCCAGCAGAACCATCTACGGGACTAGCGGCATAGATACGCAGTATTTT. It specifies CASRTIYGTSGIDTQYF. The full variable domain, completed using reference TRBV5-1 and TRBJ2-3, is KAGVTQTPRYLIKTRGQQVTLSCSPISGHRSVSWYQQTPGQGLQFLFEYFSETQRNKGNFPGRFSGRQFSNSRSEMNVSTLELGDSALYLCASRTIYGTSGIDTQYFGPGTRLTVL.

V and J are TRBV12-3 or TRBV12-4 and TRBJ1-5; the match to TRBD1 covers 9 bases. The junction had 5 bases not matched to a gene; V was cut back by 6 bases and J by 11 bases. The CDR3 length is 12 residues. CDR3 sequence (DNA): TGTGCCAGCAGGTCCGGGACAGGGTCCCAGCATTTT. Translation: CASRSGTGSQHF.

The chain uses TRBV6-1 and TRBJ2-7; unclear D gene. This CDR3 contains 14 residues. CDR1 is MNHNS and CDR2 is SASEGT in the germline V gene. The V and J ends lost 2 bases and 5 bases respectively, with 13 bases between them. The CDR3 DNA sequence: TGTGCCAGCAGTGAATCGCTAAGCCCGAACGAGCAGTACGTC. This translates into CASSESLSPNEQYV.

The V gene is TRBV10-3, the J gene TRBJ1-2; 12 bases match TRBD1. CDR1 is ENHRY, CDR2 SYGVKD, per germline. J lost 7 bases, V lost 6 bases, and 9 bases had no gene match. The CDR3 spans 15 residues. The CDR3 loop is CAIRPGTGGAAGYTF. The CDR3 region has the DNA TGTGCCATCAGGCCCGGGACAGGGGGCGCGGCTGGCTACACCTTC.

This sequence joins TRBV29-1 and TRBJ2-1, with 10 nucleotides matching TRBD1. CDR1 and CDR2 (germline): SQVTM, ANQGSEA. The CDR3 length is 14 residues. V lost 3 bases and J lost 6; bases outside the gene matches: 5. CDR3 sequence reads: CSVEGQGTGNEQFF. CDR3 in DNA: TGCAGCGTTGAGGGACAGGGGACAGGCAATGAGCAGTTCTTC.

This chain uses TRBV27 with TRBJ2-5, with D maybe TRBD1 (6 bases). The CDR3 totals 14 residues. Germline CDR1 is MNHEY and CDR2 is SMNVEV (reference sequence). Trimming took 6 bases from V and 5 from J, leaving 16 bases between them. CDR3 coding DNA: TGTGCCAGCAGACCGGGACACAGTTTGGAGACCCAGTACTTC. Encoded protein: CASRPGHSLETQYF.

V is TRBV14 and J is TRBJ1-2; D call uncertain. Trimming shortened V by 3 bases and J by 4 bases, and 9 bases separated the two germline ends. This CDR3 is 13 amino acids long. CDR1 SGHDN and CDR2 FVKESK come from the germline V gene. CDR3 DNA: TGTGCCAGCAGCCACGTCAGGTTCTATGGCTACACCTTC. Translating it yields CASSHVRFYGYTF. Complete variable domain (other parts from reference TRBV14 and TRBJ1-2): EAGVTQFPSHSVIEKGQTVTLRCDPISGHDNLYWYRRVMGKEIKFLLHFVKESKQDESGMPNNRFLAERTGGTYSTLKVQPAELEDSGVYFCASSHVRFYGYTFGSGTRLTVV.

This clone was recorded once. The gene calls are TRBV10-2 and TRBJ1-2; D is undetermined. This CDR3 region has 14 residues. The V gene's germline CDR1 is WSHSY and CDR2 SAAADI. Trimming stripped 6 bases from V and 0 bases from J, with 11 bases between. CDR3 protein: CASRGGATNYGYTF. The CDR3 coding sequence is TGCGCCAGCAGAGGAGGAGCTACTAACTATGGCTACACCTTC.

The rearrangement joins TRBV11-2 to TRBJ1-6; 7 bases align to TRBD1. Germline V CDR1 and CDR2: SGHAT, FQNNGV. Losses at the gene ends were 3 bases for V and 9 bases for J; bases not matched to a gene: 2. This CDR3 has 13 residues. The CDR3 reads CASSFDRVSPLHF. The CDR3, as DNA: TGTGCCAGCAGCTTTGACAGGGTTTCACCCCTCCACTTT. Based on the CDR3 plus reference TRBV11-2 and TRBJ1-6, the full variable domain is EAGVAQSPRYKIIEKRQSVAFWCNPISGHATLYWYQQILGQGPKLLIQFQNNGVVDDSQLPKDRFSAERLKGVDSTLKIQPAKLEDSAVYLCASSFDRVSPLHFGNGTRLTVT.

V gene TRBV19 combines with J gene TRBJ1-2; TRBD1 is a possible D gene (5 bases). This CDR3 is built from 13 residues. Germline-derived CDR1 and CDR2 are LNHDA and SQIVND (reference sequence). Between the trimmed V and J ends, which lost 3 bases and 8 bases, there was a span of 13 bases. CDR3: CASSIGRGSGYTF. CDR3 bases: TGTGCCAGTAGTATTGGGCGGGGGAGCGGCTACACCTTC. The entire variable domain, with the rest obtained from reference TRBV19 and TRBJ1-2, is as follows: DGGITQSPKYLFRKEGQNVTLSCEQNLNHDAMYWYRQDPGQGLRLIYYSQIVNDFQKGDIAEGYSVSREKKESFPLTVTSAQKNPTAFYLCASSIGRGSGYTFGSGTRLTVV.

The gene calls are TRBV7-2 and TRBJ2-2, with TRBD2 matching 10 bases. The V gene end was trimmed by 0 bases and the J gene end by 6 bases; junction bases not matched to a gene: 1. CDR1 is SGHTA and CDR2 is FQGNSA in the germline V gene. There are 15 residues in the CDR3. CDR3: CASSLASGGAGELFF. DNA for the CDR3: TGTGCCAGCAGCTTAGCGAGCGGGGGGGCCGGGGAGCTGTTTTTT. Looking up the rest from reference TRBV7-2 and TRBJ2-2 gives the full variable domain: GAGVSQSPSNKVTEKGKDVELRCDPISGHTALYWYRQSLGQGLEFLIYFQGNSAPDKSGLPSDRFSAERTGGSVSTLTIQRTQQEDSAVYLCASSLASGGAGELFFGEGSRLTVL.